These 29 T cell receptor beta chains originate from one sample sequenced in a study of human T cells and chemical hapten exposure. Each CDR3 protein gets one entry after TCRdb re-called the RACE reads with MiXCR. The table has 62,000 or so distinct CDR3 sequences, 11% seen once. Time point described: pre-sensitization, week 0. Treatment in this sample: therapeutic diphenylcyclopropenone sensitization with weekly scalp DPC. Material: whole blood, obtained in connection with sensitization to the hapten diphenylcyclopropenone (DPC). The receptors here all came from a woman aged 45-59 years with alopecia areata. Some clones in this sample may be carry-over from other donors' samples.

The chain is built from TRBV4-1 and TRBJ1-2; TRBD1 aligns across 9 bases. Trimming took 1 base from V and 4 from J; bases not matched to a gene: 10. The germline gives CDR1 MGHRA, CDR2 YSYEKL. There are 17 residues in the CDR3. CDR3: CASSQVGTGRKPYGYTF. The CDR3 nucleotides read TGCGCCAGCAGCCAAGTAGGGACAGGGAGAAAACCCTATGGCTACACCTTC.

This clonotype showed up many times. The V gene is TRBV12-3 or TRBV12-4, the J gene TRBJ2-3; possible D gene TRBD2, 6 bases. The CDR3 runs 15 residues. The V end was cut by 2 bases, the J end by 0 bases, with 9 bases between. The CDR3 loop is CASSLRAGSTDTQYF. CDR3 sequence (DNA): TGTGCCAGCAGTTTACGGGCGGGGAGCACAGATACGCAGTATTTT.

The chain recombines TRBV6-5 with TRBJ2-7; possibly TRBD1 or TRBD2 for D (6 bases each). V was clipped by 3 bases and J by 6 bases, with 12 bases between them. CDR1 is MNHEY and CDR2 is SVGAGI in the germline V gene. The CDR3 is 13 residues long. The CDR3 protein is CASSYVGGSEQYF. CDR3 DNA sequence: TGTGCCAGCAGTTATGTAGGGGGGAGCGAGCAGTACTTC.

The chain carries TRBV7-8 and TRBJ2-1, with 8 bases matching TRBD1. Germline V CDR1 and CDR2: SGHVS, FQNEAQ. The CDR3 contains 13 residues. V was pared by 4 bases and J by 7 bases, with 3 bases of the junction left unmatched. This CDR3 reads CASSYRDRNEQFF. The CDR3 region has the DNA TGTGCCAGCAGCTACCGGGACAGGAATGAGCAGTTCTTC.

This clonotype came up a few times. The chain links TRBV7-3 to TRBJ2-2; maybe TRBD1 (5 bases). Germline V lookup: CDR1 SGHTA, CDR2 FQGTGA. The CDR3 loop spans 15 amino acids. Trimming removed 1 base at V and 6 bases at J, with 12 bases between. This chain's CDR3 is CASSLNLDSPGELFF. The CDR3 region has the DNA TGTGCCAGCAGCTTAAACCTCGACAGCCCCGGGGAGCTGTTTTTT.

The rearrangement uses TRBV15 and TRBJ2-1; the match to TRBD2 covers 9 bases. The germline gives CDR1 LNHNV, CDR2 YYDKDF (reference sequence). The V segment lost 2 bases and the J segment 4 bases; nucleotides outside the gene matches: 9. This CDR3 has 17 amino acids. The CDR3, as DNA: TGTGCCACCAGCAGACAACCGGGGACTAGCCGATACAATGAGCAGTTCTTC. It yields the protein CATSRQPGTSRYNEQFF.

The chain is built from TRBV20-1 and TRBJ2-3, with 12 nucleotides matching TRBD2. The germline V gene has CDR1 DFQATT and CDR2 SNEGSKA (reference sequence). This CDR3 comprises 13 residues. CDR3 loop: CMMTSGGSDTQYF. The CDR3 bases are TGCATGATGACTAGCGGGGGTTCTGATACGCAGTATTTT.

CDR3 DNA sequence: TGTGCCAGCAGTCTGATTAACTATGGCTACACCTTC. This gives the protein CASSLINYGYTF. This chain links TRBV28 with TRBJ1-2, with unresolved D. Trimming stripped 5 bases from V and 1 base from J, with 5 bases between. Looked up from germline, CDR1 is MDHEN and CDR2 is SYDVKM. CDR3 length: 12 residues.

The V and J genes are TRBV11-2 and TRBJ2-7; D unclear. The CDR3 has 13 residues. Germline V gene lookup returns CDR1 SGHAT and CDR2 FQNNGV. Deletions cut 1 base from V and 3 bases from J, with 7 bases between. CDR3 sequence (DNA): TGTGCCAGCAGCTTAGTTCCAGACTACGAGCAGTACTTC. Amino acid sequence: CASSLVPDYEQYF.

This clonotype was observed many times. The CDR3 DNA reads as TGTGCCAGCAGCCAGGACAGGGGGAACACTGAAGCTTTCTTT. It specifies CASSQDRGNTEAFF. This sequence joins TRBV9 and TRBJ1-1, with 9 bases fitting TRBD1. The germline V gene encodes CDR1 SGDLS and CDR2 YYNGEE. This CDR3 is 14 amino acids long. V shed 4 bases, J shed 1 base, and the junction held 2 bases outside the gene matches.

This clonotype came up many times. The chain couples TRBV6-1 to TRBJ1-2, with TRBD1 matching 8 bases. V shed 1 base, J shed 3 bases, and the junction held 4 bases outside the gene matches. There are 15 residues in the CDR3. Germline V lookup: CDR1 MNHNS, CDR2 SASEGT. The CDR3 protein is CASSEDRQGYYGYTF. CDR3 bases: TGTGCCAGCAGTGAAGACCGACAGGGGTACTATGGCTACACCTTC.

The rearrangement uses TRBV7-3 and TRBJ1-1; D ambiguous. V shed 2 bases and J shed 1 base, with 5 bases lying between them. Germline CDR1 and CDR2: SGHTA and FQGTGA. This CDR3 has 13 amino acids. The CDR3 nucleotides are TGTGCCAGCAGCTTAGGTGCGAACACTGAAGCTTTCTTT. Residues: CASSLGANTEAFF.

This clonotype occurred a few times. The chain is built from TRBV18 and TRBJ2-7; 9 bases match TRBD2. V gave up 3 bases and J gave up 4 bases; unmatched junction bases: 10. From germline, CDR1 is KGHSH and CDR2 LQKENI. The CDR3 runs 16 residues. The CDR3 nucleotides are TGTGCCAGCTCACCGCCTGGACTAGCGCAGAGTTACGAGCAGTACTTC. As protein: CASSPPGLAQSYEQYF. Based on the CDR3 plus reference TRBV18 and TRBJ2-7, the full variable domain is NAGVMQNPRHLVRRRGQEARLRCSPMKGHSHVYWYRQLPEEGLKFMVYLQKENIIDESGMPKERFSAEFPKEGPSILRIQQVVRGDSAAYFCASSPPGLAQSYEQYFGPGTRLTVT.

The gene calls are TRBV28 and TRBJ2-3, with a tentative D call TRBD2 (6 bases). Germline V gene sequence: CDR1 MDHEN, CDR2 SYDVKM. This CDR3 is built from 15 residues. The germline V and J ends were trimmed by 4 bases and 3 bases, with 14 bases remaining between them. The chain's CDR3 is CASSSPPGLTDTQYF. CDR3 DNA: TGTGCCAGCAGTTCCCCCCCGGGACTTACAGATACGCAGTATTTT.

There are a few counts of this clonotype. V and J are TRBV11-2 and TRBJ1-1; 7 positions match TRBD1. V lost 3 bases to trimming and J lost 12 bases; unmatched junction nucleotides: 7. CDR3 length: 12 residues. Germline V gives CDR1 SGHAT, CDR2 FQNNGV. CDR3 region: CASSLTGSGTFF. The CDR3 DNA sequence: TGTGCCAGCAGCTTGACAGGGAGTGGAACTTTCTTT.

V gene TRBV28 combines with J gene TRBJ2-7, with TRBD1 matching 8 bases. Trimming at V came to 6 bases and at J to 1 base, leaving 8 bases not matched to a gene. Germline V gene sequence: CDR1 MDHEN, CDR2 SYDVKM. There are 15 residues in the CDR3. The CDR3 DNA follows: TGTGCCAGCAGAAATTCCGGGACAGGATCCTACGAGCAGTACTTC. Translated, it gives CASRNSGTGSYEQYF.

This clonotype was counted ten times or more. The chain combines TRBV7-9 with TRBJ1-1; D may be TRBD1 (5 bases). This CDR3 is 14 amino acids long. The V end lost 5 bases, the J end lost 6 bases, and 16 bases lay between the germline ends. Germline V gene lookup returns CDR1 SEHNR and CDR2 FQNEAQ (reference sequence). The CDR3 protein is CASSPPGRAAEAFF. In nucleotides, the CDR3 is TGTGCCAGCAGCCCACCCGGCAGGGCGGCTGAAGCTTTCTTT.

The rearrangement links TRBV3-1 to TRBJ2-4; TRBD1 agrees at 9 bases. The CDR3 spans 22 residues. Per the germline V gene, CDR1 is LGHDT and CDR2 is YNNKEL (reference sequence). With V trimmed by 0 bases and J by 0 bases, 18 bases remained unmatched. The CDR3: CASSQEIPTTGTGFLAKNIQYF. The CDR3 region has the DNA TGTGCCAGCAGCCAAGAAATCCCGACAACCGGGACAGGGTTCCTAGCCAAAAACATTCAGTACTTC.

This clonotype was found many times. The CDR3 nucleotides are TGCAGTGCTAGAGATCGACAGGGGTTTAAGGAAAAACTGTTTTTT. Its translation: CSARDRQGFKEKLFF. This chain joins TRBV20-1 and TRBJ1-4, with TRBD1 matching 8 bases. CDR3 size: 15 residues. CDR1 and CDR2 from the germline V gene are DFQATT and SNEGSKA (reference sequence). V lost 0 bases and J lost 8; bases outside the gene matches: 8.

The rearrangement uses TRBV7-3 and TRBJ1-5; weak D call: TRBD1 (5 bases). V lost 7 bases to trimming and J lost 4 bases, with 14 bases between them. This CDR3 contains 14 residues. Germline V gene data show CDR1 as SGHTA and CDR2 as FQGTGA. The CDR3 reads CASMHRGGNQPQHF. The CDR3 region has the DNA TGTGCCAGCATGCATCGGGGCGGGAATCAGCCCCAGCATTTT. Based on the CDR3 plus reference TRBV7-3 and TRBJ1-5, the full variable domain is GAGVSQTPSNKVTEKGKYVELRCDPISGHTALYWYRQSLGQGPEFLIYFQGTGAADDSGLPNDRFFAVRPEGSVSTLKIQRTERGDSAVYLCASMHRGGNQPQHFGDGTRLSIL.

This sequence joins TRBV20-1 and TRBJ1-1; possibly TRBD1 for D (6 bases). In germline, CDR1 is DFQATT, CDR2 SNEGSKA (reference sequence). The CDR3 extends over 16 amino acids. V was shortened by 3 bases and J by 0 bases, with 17 bases between the two germline ends. CDR3 nucleotide sequence: TGCAGTGCTAGGACACCAGGGACAAATTTGAACACTGAAGCTTTCTTT. Translation: CSARTPGTNLNTEAFF.

This chain links TRBV20-1 with TRBJ2-2; D is uncertain. This CDR3 has 14 amino acids. Trimming shortened V by 0 bases and J by 3 bases, and 8 bases separated the two germline ends. Germline V gene lookup returns CDR1 DFQATT and CDR2 SNEGSKA (reference sequence). The CDR3 reads CSARDSSYTGELFF. The CDR3 coding sequence is TGCAGTGCTAGAGACAGCAGCTACACCGGGGAGCTGTTTTTT.

This clonotype has ten or more counts. The chain has TRBV11-2 and TRBJ2-7; TRBD1 might be the D (6 bases). V lost 5 bases and J 3 bases, leaving 11 bases between the germline ends. Germline loops: CDR1 SGHAT, CDR2 FQNNGV. The CDR3 spans 13 residues. CDR3 bases: TGTGCCAGCAGCGTCGGACAGAACTACGAGCAGTACTTC. Translation gives CASSVGQNYEQYF.

The J gene is TRBJ1-3, the V gene TRBV5-4, with 7 bases lining up with TRBD1. Per the germline V gene, CDR1 is SGHNT and CDR2 is YYREEE (reference sequence). The CDR3 sequence is 15 residues long. V shed 2 bases, J shed 2 bases, and the junction held 4 bases outside the gene matches. In DNA, the CDR3 is TGTGCCAGCAGCTTTGACAGGGAAACTGGAAACACCATATATTTT. It yields the protein CASSFDRETGNTIYF. Combining the CDR3 with reference TRBV5-4 and TRBJ1-3 gives the whole variable domain ETGVTQSPTHLIKTRGQQVTLRCSSQSGHNTVSWYQQALGQGPQFIFQYYREEENGRGNFPPRFSGLQFPNYSSELNVNALELDDSALYLCASSFDRETGNTIYFGEGSWLTVV.

This clonotype was recorded at least ten times. The gene calls are TRBV6-1 and TRBJ1-1; D ambiguous. The CDR3 runs to 13 residues. Germline V lookup: CDR1 MNHNS, CDR2 SASEGT. Trimming took 2 bases from V and 3 from J, leaving 7 bases between them. As DNA, the CDR3 is TGTGCCAGCAGTGAACTCAGCTACACTGAAGCTTTCTTT. Translation: CASSELSYTEAFF.

Details on this clonotype: This sequence may be a read error, since a much larger clone differs from it by one base. The rearrangement links TRBV7-9 to TRBJ2-5; perhaps TRBD2 as D (5 bases). The CDR3 runs 12 residues. Germline CDR1 and CDR2: SEHNR and FQNEAQ (reference sequence). Trimming removed 5 bases from V and 7 bases from J, with 11 bases in between. CDR3 DNA sequence: TGTGCCAGCAGCCCGACCCGGGGGACCCAGTACTTC. It yields the protein CASSPTRGTQYF.

This sequence joins TRBV28 and TRBJ2-7, with D perhaps TRBD2 (5 bases). Germline V CDR1 and CDR2: MDHEN, SYDVKM. The CDR3 is 12 amino acids. The ends were cut back, 2 bases at V and 3 bases at J, with 5 bases in the middle. The CDR3 reads CASSLEGYEQYF. The DNA for the CDR3 is TGTGCCAGCAGTTTAGAGGGCTACGAGCAGTACTTC. The full variable domain, rest sourced from reference TRBV28 and TRBJ2-7, is DVKVTQSSRYLVKRTGEKVFLECVQDMDHENMFWYRQDPGLGLRLIYFSYDVKMKEKGDIPEGYSVSREKKERFSLILESASTNQTSMYLCASSLEGYEQYFGPGTRLTVT.

This clonotype was recorded at least ten times. The chain links TRBV7-6 to TRBJ2-4; D might be TRBD2 (5 bases). CDR3 length equals 16 residues. The germline V gene has CDR1 SGHVS and CDR2 FNYEAQ. V was pared by 1 base and J by 1 base, with 11 bases between. Here the CDR3 reads CASSLGGRVAKNIQYF. CDR3 coding DNA: TGTGCCAGCAGCTTAGGAGGGCGCGTGGCCAAAAACATTCAGTACTTC.

This clonotype was found a few times. The V gene is TRBV7-6, the J gene TRBJ2-5; 11 nucleotides line up with TRBD1. After removal of 4 bases from V and 4 bases from J, the junction contained 8 bases not matched to a gene. The CDR3 spans 16 residues. Per germline, CDR1 SGHVS and CDR2 FNYEAQ. In nucleotides, the CDR3 is TGTGCCAGCAGCTCATTCGCTGGACAGGGGGCAGAGACCCAGTACTTC. Its translation is CASSSFAGQGAETQYF.